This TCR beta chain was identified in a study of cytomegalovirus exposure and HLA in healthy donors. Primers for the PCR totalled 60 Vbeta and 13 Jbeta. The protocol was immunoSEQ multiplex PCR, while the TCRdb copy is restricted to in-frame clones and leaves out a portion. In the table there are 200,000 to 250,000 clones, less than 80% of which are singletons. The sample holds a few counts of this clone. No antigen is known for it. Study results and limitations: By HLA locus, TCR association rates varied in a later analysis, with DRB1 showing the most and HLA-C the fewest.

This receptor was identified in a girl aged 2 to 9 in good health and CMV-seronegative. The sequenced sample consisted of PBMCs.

CDR3 sequence (DNA): TGTGCCAGCACCGCTCCGGCAGGGGGCCATCTCGAGCAGTACTTC. This gives the protein CASTAPAGGHLEQYF. The rearrangement links TRBV7-9 to TRBJ2-7; 8 bases fit TRBD1. CDR3 length equals 15 residues. CDR1 is SEHNR, CDR2 FQNEAQ, per germline (reference sequence). The J segment lost 6 bases and the V segment lost 7 bases, leaving 14 bases of the junction unmatched.